Following are 10 T cell receptor beta chains from one sample sequenced in a study of identifying expanded T cells in peripheral blood. Produced via immunoSEQ multiplex PCR; TCRdb's table is partial and in-frame only. The sample lists 65,000 to 95,000 clones; approximately 90% were seen once. Input material: blood. The receptors were sampled from a person between 18 and 70 years old in good health.

The chain combines TRBV19 with TRBJ1-5; TRBD1 agrees at 9 bases. Trimming took 5 bases from V and 6 from J; bases not matched to a gene: 8. Germline V gene data show CDR1 as LNHDA and CDR2 as SQIVND (reference sequence). This CDR3 comprises 15 residues. As DNA, the CDR3 is TGTGCCAGTAGTTCAGACAGGGGGGTGGGTCAGCCCCAGCATTTT. Its translation: CASSSDRGVGQPQHF.

The chain combines TRBV11-3 with TRBJ2-3, with D maybe TRBD1 (6 bases). The V end lost 2 bases, the J end lost 3 bases, and 12 bases lay between the germline ends. The length of the CDR3 is 15 residues. CDR1 and CDR2 (germline): SGHNT, YENEEA. The CDR3 protein is CASSLRGRGTDTQYF. The CDR3 DNA reads as TGTGCCAGCAGCTTAAGGGGCAGGGGAACAGATACGCAGTATTTT.

The gene calls are TRBV13 and TRBJ1-2; D is perhaps TRBD1 (6 bases). Per the germline V gene, CDR1 is PRHDT and CDR2 is FYEKMQ (reference sequence). V lost 7 bases and J 3 bases, leaving 18 bases between the germline ends. The CDR3 is 15 residues long. For the CDR3, the DNA is TGTGCCAGCACCCCTACTCAGGGGAGGGACTATGGCTACACCTTC. Protein sequence: CASTPTQGRDYGYTF.

The rearrangement links TRBV2 to TRBJ1-1; D gene unclear. CDR1 SNHLY and CDR2 FYNNEI come from the germline V gene. The CDR3 totals 13 residues. Between the trimmed V and J ends, which lost 7 bases and 1 base, there was a span of 10 bases. The CDR3 sequence is CASKFGENTEAFF. The CDR3 DNA reads TGTGCCAGCAAGTTCGGAGAGAACACTGAAGCTTTCTTT.

About this clone: The sample contains more than one DNA sequence encoding this CDR3. The genes are TRBV7-9 and TRBJ1-5; 7 nucleotides match TRBD1. Trimming cost V 5 bases and J 7 bases; bases outside gene matches: 5. This CDR3 has 13 amino acids. Looked up from germline, CDR1 is SEHNR and CDR2 is FQNEAQ (reference sequence). Here the CDR3 reads CASSPQGSQPQHF. CDR3 DNA: TGTGCCAGCAGCCCACAGGGGAGCCAGCCCCAGCATTTT.

The gene calls are TRBV5-1 and TRBJ2-7; 7 positions agree with TRBD1. V gave up 0 bases and J gave up 5 bases; unmatched junction bases: 2. Germline CDR1 SGHRS, CDR2 YFSETQ. The CDR3 extends over 13 amino acids. Here the CDR3 reads CASSLGQGNEQYF. The CDR3 DNA reads as TGCGCCAGCAGCTTGGGACAGGGAAACGAGCAGTACTTC.

This clone was seen only a few times. This chain links TRBV29-1 with TRBJ2-3; unclear D gene. Trimming took 7 bases from V and 0 from J, leaving 14 bases between them. Per germline, CDR1 SQVTM and CDR2 ANQGSEA. This CDR3 region has 14 residues. The CDR3: CSAGRVASTDTQYF. The CDR3 bases are TGCAGCGCCGGTCGGGTAGCTAGCACAGATACGCAGTATTTT.

The chain uses TRBV7-2 and TRBJ1-2; the match to TRBD1 covers 9 bases. V was clipped by 5 bases and J by 4 bases; unmatched bases: 17. The CDR3 spans 18 residues. Germline CDR1 SGHTA, CDR2 FQGNSA. The CDR3 spells CASSGTLTGGATSYGYTF. CDR3 sequence (DNA): TGTGCCAGCAGCGGAACGCTTACAGGGGGCGCGACTAGCTATGGCTACACCTTC.

V and J are TRBV7-3 and TRBJ2-1, with 15 bases aligning to TRBD2. Looked up from germline, CDR1 is SGHTA and CDR2 is FQGTGA. J lost 9 bases, V lost 5 bases, and 5 bases had no gene match. CDR3 size: 15 residues. The CDR3 DNA sequence: TGTGCCAGCAGCCCGTTGGGACTAGCGGGGGGTGAGCAGTTCTTC. It yields the protein CASSPLGLAGGEQFF.

The chain has TRBV7-3 and TRBJ2-3, with TRBD1 matching over 7 bases. Unmatched junction bases numbered 8, after V lost 5 bases and J lost 0 bases. CDR3 length: 16 amino acids. Germline CDR1 and CDR2: SGHTA and FQGTGA. CDR3 loop: CASSLQGSRSTDTQYF. DNA of the CDR3: TGTGCCAGCAGCCTACAGGGGTCTCGGAGCACAGATACGCAGTATTTT.